A single sample is the source of the 18 T cell receptor beta chains below, sequenced in a study of control samples from healthy donors and cancer patients. Sequencing was performed with immunoSEQ multiplex PCR; in TCRdb, only in-frame clones are kept and a portion is missing. There are over 120,000 clones in the sample; around 92% occur only once, and roughly 3.2% lies in the top ten. The sequenced sample was blood. The source is a man aged 25 to 40 in good health.

The chain carries TRBV6-5 and TRBJ1-1, with D possibly TRBD1 on 6 matching bases. CDR1 is MNHEY, CDR2 SVGAGI, per germline. The CDR3 has 13 amino acids. Trimming took off 6 bases at V and 1 base at J, with 9 bases between the two ends. This CDR3 is CASRRTENTEAFF. CDR3 coding DNA: TGTGCCAGCAGGAGGACAGAGAACACTGAAGCTTTCTTT.

This clone was seen more than once but under ten times. The rearrangement uses TRBV6-6 and TRBJ1-5, with D possibly TRBD1 on 5 matching bases. Germline assignment: CDR1 MNHNY and CDR2 SVGAGI (reference sequence). This CDR3 comprises 15 residues. Trimming pared 6 bases from V and 5 bases from J, leaving 17 bases between. The CDR3, as DNA: TGTGCCAGCAGAGACCCCAAGGACACTTATCAGCCCCAGCATTTT. This codes for CASRDPKDTYQPQHF.

This chain uses TRBV30 with TRBJ2-7; TRBD2 matches at 8 bases. The CDR3 is made up of 15 amino acids. The ends lost 2 bases at V and 5 bases at J; junction bases unmatched: 11. Germline CDR1 and CDR2: GTSNPN and SVGIG (reference sequence). CDR3 bases: TGTGCCTGGAGTTGGTCGGGGGGGGCAGCGGACGAGCAGTACTTC. This codes for CAWSWSGGAADEQYF. Using reference TRBV30 and TRBJ2-7 for the parts outside the CDR3, the full variable domain is SQTIHQWPATLVQPVGSPLSLECTVEGTSNPNLYWYRQAAGRGLQLLFYSVGIGQISSEVPQNLSASRPQDRQFILSSKKLLLSDSGFYLCAWSWSGGAADEQYFGPGTRLTVT.

This clone was counted only a few times. The gene calls are TRBV23-1 and TRBJ2-7, with 7 bases fitting TRBD1. TRBV23-1 has ORF status, its function being uncertain. CDR3 length: 16 residues. Losses at the gene ends were 0 bases for V and 0 bases for J; bases not matched to a gene: 5. This chain's CDR3 is CASSQSGGLDSYEQYF. The CDR3 DNA reads as TGCGCCAGCAGTCAATCAGGGGGCTTAGACTCCTACGAGCAGTACTTC.

The J gene is TRBJ2-3, the V gene TRBV28, with D uncertain. The germline V gene encodes CDR1 MDHEN and CDR2 SYDVKM. V shed 6 bases and J shed 0 bases, with 16 bases lying between them. This CDR3 has 16 amino acids. The CDR3 nucleotides read TGTGCCAGCAGCCACGCCCGTGGGGTTAGCACAGATACGCAGTATTTT. Amino acid sequence: CASSHARGVSTDTQYF.

This clone was detected a few times. The gene calls are TRBV3-1 (or the pseudogene TRBV3-2) and TRBJ1-3; tentative D call: TRBD1 (5 bases). Germline V CDR1 and CDR2: LGHDT, YNNKEL (reference sequence). This CDR3 has 15 amino acids. V was trimmed by 4 bases and J by 7 bases, leaving 17 bases between them. For the CDR3, the DNA is TGTGCCAGCAGCCCCACGAAGGGGTTTTCGAACACCATATATTTT. This translates into CASSPTKGFSNTIYF.

This clone is a singleton in its sample. The chain links TRBV28 to TRBJ1-2; TRBD1 might be the D (5 bases). V was clipped by 8 bases and J by 4 bases, with 14 bases between them. In germline, CDR1 is MDHEN, CDR2 SYDVKM. The CDR3 has 13 residues. The CDR3 spells CASAWAGGYGYTF. The CDR3 coding sequence is TGTGCCAGCGCCTGGGCTGGGGGCTATGGCTACACCTTC.

The chain couples TRBV7-7 to TRBJ2-1; TRBD2 matches at 7 bases. The CDR3 is 15 amino acids. Per the germline V gene, CDR1 is SSHAT and CDR2 is FNYEAQ (reference sequence). The J segment lost 6 bases and the V segment lost 1 base, leaving 6 bases of the junction unmatched. Written as DNA, the CDR3 is TGTGCCAGCAGCTTAGGCTTAGCGGGTCCCAATGAGCAGTTCTTC. Translation gives CASSLGLAGPNEQFF.

The chain is built from TRBV28 and TRBJ1-4; 9 bases fit TRBD1. V lost 3 bases to trimming and J lost 4 bases; unmatched junction nucleotides: 3. The CDR3 contains 15 residues. The germline CDR1 and CDR2 sequences are MDHEN and SYDVKM. CDR3 sequence (DNA): TGTGCCAGCAGTTTCCCGACAGGGGGTAATGAAAAACTGTTTTTT. This sequence encodes CASSFPTGGNEKLFF.

This rearrangement joins TRBV2 to TRBJ2-1; no clear D gene. This CDR3 comprises 15 residues. Trimming removed 5 bases at V and 1 base at J, with 12 bases between. CDR1 and CDR2 (germline): SNHLY, FYNNEI. The CDR3 DNA reads as TGTGCCAGCAGTCACGGACCCACATCCTACAATGAGCAGTTCTTC. It translates to CASSHGPTSYNEQFF.

V gene TRBV2 combines with J gene TRBJ2-1; D call uncertain. The CDR3 length is 15 residues. Trimming removed 5 bases from V and 3 bases from J, with 14 bases in between. CDR1 is SNHLY and CDR2 is FYNNEI in the germline V gene. CDR3 bases: TGTGCCAGCAGTACAATAGACGATCACTACAATGAGCAGTTCTTC. Its translation: CASSTIDDHYNEQFF.

This sequence joins TRBV28 and TRBJ2-4; the D gene is possibly TRBD1 (5 bases). V gave up 5 bases and J gave up 8 bases, with 13 bases separating them. In germline, CDR1 is MDHEN, CDR2 SYDVKM. CDR3 length equals 13 residues. CDR3 sequence reads: CASSDQGLHIQYF. For the CDR3, the DNA is TGTGCCAGCAGTGATCAGGGTTTACACATTCAGTACTTC.

The CDR3 DNA is TGCGCCAGCGGGACCACAGGGGGGGCCCTCTCTGGAAACACCATATATTTT. This encodes CASGTTGGALSGNTIYF. This chain joins TRBV5-1 and TRBJ1-3; 8 bases map to TRBD1. V lost 7 bases, J lost 0 bases, and 12 bases stayed unmatched. Per the germline V gene, CDR1 is SGHRS and CDR2 is YFSETQ. The CDR3 runs to 17 residues.

In this sample, this clone turned up a few times. The rearrangement uses TRBV19 and TRBJ2-6; a weak D match, TRBD2 (6 bases). The germline CDR1 and CDR2 sequences are LNHDA and SQIVND (reference sequence). V lost 5 bases to trimming and J lost 5 bases, with 10 bases between them. CDR3 length equals 14 residues. The chain's CDR3 is CASSPRGRANVLTF. CDR3 in DNA: TGTGCCAGTAGTCCCCGCGGGAGGGCCAACGTCCTGACTTTC.

This clone was seen once. The rearrangement links TRBV9 to TRBJ1-1; 7 bases align to TRBD1. CDR1 is SGDLS and CDR2 is YYNGEE in the germline V gene. The CDR3 consists of 15 residues. After removal of 4 bases from V and 0 bases from J, the junction contained 6 bases not matched to a gene. The CDR3 DNA follows: TGTGCCAGCAGCCCCAGACAGGGAATGAACACTGAAGCTTTCTTT. Translating it yields CASSPRQGMNTEAFF.

Concerning this clone itself: One junction end disagrees with the germline gene, perhaps due to a read error. This CDR3 reads CASSLGLAGVHF. The CDR3, as DNA: TGTGCCAGCAGTCTGGGACTAGCGGGAGTACATTTT. This rearrangement joins TRBV28 to TRBJ2-3, with TRBD2 matching 14 bases. There are 12 residues in the CDR3. Germline lookup yields CDR1 MDHEN and CDR2 SYDVKM.

Concerning this clone itself: The junction and the germline gene differ at one end; a read error may be behind it. The rearrangement joins TRBV2 to TRBJ1-3; D remains ambiguous. The germline V gene has CDR1 SNHLY and CDR2 FYNNEI. CDR3 size: 14 residues. CDR3 in DNA: TGTGCCAGCAGCGAAGGGCTACTTGGAAACACCATATATTTT. Its translation is CASSEGLLGNTIYF.

About this clone itself: Additional DNA sequences in this sample encode the identical CDR3. This chain connects TRBV27 to TRBJ1-1; D is unclear. V lost 0 bases and J 1 base, leaving 3 bases between the germline ends. The CDR3 totals 13 residues. Germline loops: CDR1 MNHEY, CDR2 SMNVEV (reference sequence). The CDR3 DNA follows: TGTGCCAGCAGTTTATCGACGAACACTGAAGCTTTCTTT. Protein: CASSLSTNTEAFF.